The rows below give T cell receptor beta chains drawn from one sample of a study of T cells in Graves' hyperthyroidism and ophthalmopathy. TCRdb analysed the multiplex PCR reads with MiXCR anew, one entry per CDR3 protein. Here the sample spans roughly 580,000 distinct CDR3 sequences, 46% being singletons. Sequencing was carried out using peripheral blood or thyroid tissue (not recorded which). The receptor set was obtained from a young woman with Graves' hyperthyroidism. Both conserved end residues are part of each CDR3. D genes are given only for firm matches. Rows give clone size only sometimes, using once, few, many, or a class for an expanded clone.

V gene,D gene,J gene,clone size,CDR3 DNA,CDR3 protein
TRBV7-2,-,TRBJ2-7,many,TGTGCCAGCAGCCAAGGGGCTCGGGAGCAGTACTTC,CASSQGAREQYF
TRBV20-1,-,TRBJ2-7,few,TGCAGTGCTACCCAGTCGGCCGAGCAGTACTTC,CSATQSAEQYF
TRBV20-1,-,TRBJ2-7,-,TGCAGTGCTAGATTTTATGACGAGCAGTACTTC,CSARFYDEQYF
TRBV2,TRBD2,TRBJ2-5,-,TGTGCCAGCGTAGGACTAGCGGGAGGAGAGACCCAGTACTTC,CASVGLAGGETQYF
TRBV9,-,TRBJ1-2,-,TGTGCCAGCAGCCAAGATTGGACGGCCACTAATGGCTACACCTTC,CASSQDWTATNGYTF
TRBV2,-,TRBJ1-6,many,TGTGCCAGCAGTCAAGGGAGCTCCTATAATTCACCCCTCCACTTT,CASSQGSSYNSPLHF
TRBV2,TRBD1,TRBJ1-5,-,TGTGCCAGCAAAACCCGGGACAGGGGCGGCCAGCCCCAGCATTTT,CASKTRDRGGQPQHF
TRBV24-1,TRBD2,TRBJ2-5,-,TGTGCCACCGCAAAAGGGACTAGCGAAGAGACCCAGTACTTC,CATAKGTSEETQYF
TRBV20-1,-,TRBJ2-5,-,TGCAGTGCTGCGGGGTCTGGGGAGACCCAGTACTTC,CSAAGSGETQYF
TRBV7-2,-,TRBJ1-5,many,TGTGCCAGCAGCCCAGGGGCCGGGCAGCCCCAGCATTTT,CASSPGAGQPQHF
TRBV11-1,TRBD1,TRBJ1-2,-,TGTGCCAGCAGCAATACCGGGACAGGGCTTCCTCTCTATGGCTACACCTTC,CASSNTGTGLPLYGYTF
TRBV14,TRBD2,TRBJ2-5,-,TGTGCCAGCAGCCAACACGGGACTAGCGGGAGGTCCGCGCGTCAAGAGACCCAGTACTTC,CASSQHGTSGRSARQETQYF
TRBV12-3/TRBV12-4,TRBD2,TRBJ2-7,few,TGTGCCAGCAGCCCCCCAGGACTAGCGGGAGACTACGAGCAGTACTTC,CASSPPGLAGDYEQYF
TRBV12-3/TRBV12-4,TRBD1,TRBJ2-7,-,TGTGCCAGCAGCCAACGGACAGGGGAAGTCTACGAGCAGTACTTC,CASSQRTGEVYEQYF
TRBV24-1,-,TRBJ1-1,-,TGTGCCTGGAGTCTCGGGGGGCGGACTGAAGCTTTCTTT,CAWSLGGRTEAFF
TRBV24-1,-,TRBJ1-4,-,TGTGCCACCAGTGATCGGACTCGCCGGGTGGAAAAACTGTTTTTT,CATSDRTRRVEKLFF
TRBV29-1,TRBD1,TRBJ1-3,-,TGCAGCGTGAAGGGGACAGGGAGGAACACCATATATTTT,CSVKGTGRNTIYF
TRBV6-6,-,TRBJ2-7,-,TGTGCCAGCAGTGTCCCCGGGGAGCAGTACTTC,CASSVPGEQYF
TRBV20-1,TRBD2,TRBJ2-7,-,TGCAGTGCTAGCCCCTTAAAGCGGGAGTCCTACGAGCAGTACTTC,CSASPLKRESYEQYF
TRBV20-1,-,TRBJ2-2,many,TGCAGTGCTCAGGGGCCAAAGGGGAACACCGGGGAGCTGTTTTTT,CSAQGPKGNTGELFF
TRBV7-3,-,TRBJ2-5,-,TGTGCCGGCAGCCCCAATATCCAAGAGACCCAGTACTTC,CAGSPNIQETQYF
TRBV6-5,-,TRBJ1-2,-,TGTGCCAGCAGTGATTTCGACAGTAACTATGGCTACACCTTC,CASSDFDSNYGYTF
TRBV7-2,-,TRBJ2-2,-,TGTGCCGGCAGCTTAGGGCGGCCGAACACCGGGGAGCTGTTTTTT,CAGSLGRPNTGELFF
TRBV7-8,-,TRBJ1-1,many,TGTGCCAGCGAAAGGGGACGAAACACTGAAGCTTTCTTT,CASERGRNTEAFF
TRBV11-1,-,TRBJ1-4,-,TGTGCCAGCAGCCCGACAGGCGAGGAAGAAAAACTGTTTTTT,CASSPTGEEEKLFF
TRBV24-1,TRBD1,TRBJ1-2,-,TGTGCCACCAGTGACTCGACAGGGGACGGGGGCTACACCTTC,CATSDSTGDGGYTF